The rows below give T cell receptor beta chains drawn from one sample of a study of CD8+CD57+ T cells in acquired aplastic anemia. TCRdb used MiXCR to reprocess the reads, holding one entry per CDR3 protein. The repertoire holds fewer than 250,000 distinct CDR3 sequences, under 50% seen once, with about 20% in the top ten. The sequencing sample was made of sorted CD4+, CD8+, or CD8+CD57+ T cells (not recorded which) from PBMCs. Receptors originate from a human donor with aplastic anemia. Each CDR3 is given with its conserved first and last residue. The D gene is left open where the match is weak. A row's size may be missing; if present it is once, few, many or a size class.

16 | TRBJ2-6 | . | . | TRBV20-1 | CSARAPTRSGANVLTF | TGCAGTGCCAGAGCCCCAACCCGCTCTGGGGCCAACGTCCTGACTTTC
16 | TRBJ2-3 | . | . | TRBV5-1 | CASSASTAWGTDTQYF | TGCGCCAGCAGCGCCTCGACAGCCTGGGGGACAGATACGCAGTATTTT
15 | TRBJ2-2 | . | . | TRBV5-4 | CASSLAGTITGELFF | TGTGCCAGCAGCTTGGCCGGGACAATCACCGGGGAGCTGTTTTTT
13 | TRBJ1-2 | TRBD1 | . | TRBV19 | CASIGRQGYGYTF | TGTGCCAGCATAGGGCGACAGGGCTATGGCTACACCTTC
13 | TRBJ1-5 | . | many | TRBV12-3/TRBV12-4 | CASTREAGQPQHF | TGTGCCAGCACCCGCGAGGCCGGCCAGCCCCAGCATTTT
16 | TRBJ1-6 | . | . | TRBV25-1 | CASSGLWPRNTSPLHF | TGTGCCAGCAGTGGGTTATGGCCGCGGAATACTTCACCCCTCCACTTT
15 | TRBJ2-7 | TRBD2 | . | TRBV19 | CASSIGAGATYEQYF | TGTGCCAGTAGTATTGGAGCGGGAGCGACCTACGAGCAGTACTTC
12 | TRBJ1-5 | . | few | TRBV2 | CASRGRKETQHF | TGTGCCAGCAGAGGCCGAAAAGAGACCCAGCATTTT
15 | TRBJ2-3 | . | many | TRBV29-1 | CSVEIPRSPTDTQYF | TGCAGCGTTGAAATCCCCCGCTCGCCCACAGATACGCAGTATTTT
16 | TRBJ2-5 | TRBD1 | many | TRBV5-1 | CASSLHGTGSQETQYF | TGCGCCAGCAGCTTGCACGGGACAGGGAGCCAAGAGACCCAGTACTTC
15 | TRBJ2-1 | TRBD1 | . | TRBV7-2 | CASRRTGCSYNEQFF | TGTGCCAGCCGAAGGACAGGGTGCTCCTACAATGAGCAGTTCTTC
15 | TRBJ2-7 | . | many | TRBV5-8 | CASSLDSAPVDEQYF | TGTGCCAGCAGCTTGGATTCGGCCCCAGTAGACGAGCAGTACTTC
15 | TRBJ1-2 | . | . | TRBV12-3/TRBV12-4 | CASSLAHSPGYGYTF | TGTGCCAGCAGTTTAGCGCACAGCCCGGGCTATGGCTACACCTTC
14 | TRBJ2-7 | . | many | TRBV5-6 | CASSLRSQAGEQYF | TGTGCCAGCAGCTTGAGGTCGCAGGCCGGCGAGCAGTACTTC
15 | TRBJ2-7 | . | . | TRBV7-2 | CASSFGAGSSYEQYF | TGTGCCAGCAGCTTTGGAGCCGGTAGCTCCTACGAGCAGTACTTC
13 | TRBJ2-5 | . | few | TRBV2 | CASSIGQRETQYF | TGTGCCAGCAGCATAGGACAGCGAGAGACCCAGTACTTC
15 | TRBJ2-1 | TRBD2 | many | TRBV20-1 | CSARGTARGDGEQFF | TGCAGTGCTAGAGGGACTGCGCGGGGGGATGGTGAGCAGTTCTTC
13 | TRBJ1-2 | . | many | TRBV7-3 | CASSLRREGGYTF | TGTGCCAGCAGCTTAAGGCGGGAGGGTGGCTACACCTTC
14 | TRBJ2-5 | TRBD1 | many | TRBV11-3 | CASSLAAGGETQYF | TGTGCCAGCAGCTTAGCGGCAGGGGGCGAGACCCAGTACTTC
19 | TRBJ1-3 | TRBD1 | once | TRBV13 | CASSLTGTGTRSYGNTIYF | TGTGCCAGCAGCCTGACTGGGACAGGTACCAGAAGTTATGGAAACACCATATATTTT
14 | TRBJ2-7 | . | . | TRBV19 | CSSKVRGGAHEQYF | TGTTCCAGTAAGGTCCGAGGGGGTGCCCACGAGCAGTACTTC
13 | TRBJ2-6 | . | . | TRBV29-1 | CSVEITGANVLTF | TGCAGCGTTGAGATTACGGGGGCCAACGTCCTGACTTTC
17 | TRBJ1-4 | . | . | TRBV19 | CASSISTSGGRNEKLFF | TGTGCCAGTAGTATCTCGACTAGCGGGGGGCGGAATGAAAAACTGTTTTTT
15 | TRBJ1-4 | . | . | TRBV7-3 | CASSASGTVAEKLFF | TGTGCCAGCAGCGCTTCCGGGACCGTGGCAGAAAAACTGTTTTTT
15 | TRBJ1-1 | . | many | TRBV12-3/TRBV12-4 | CASSPFDRFNTEAFF | TGTGCCAGCAGCCCCTTTGACAGGTTCAACACTGAAGCTTTCTTT
15 | TRBJ1-1 | TRBD1 | many | TRBV29-1 | CSVGVGQGSPTEAFF | TGCAGCGTTGGAGTGGGACAGGGGAGCCCCACTGAAGCTTTCTTT
14 | TRBJ1-2 | . | . | TRBV7-3 | CASSLAGAKAGNTF | TGTGCCAGCAGCTTGGCCGGGGCGAAGGCTGGAAACACCTTC
13 | TRBJ2-7 | . | . | TRBV12-3/TRBV12-4 | CASSSGWSYEQYF | TGTGCCAGCAGTTCCGGTTGGAGCTACGAGCAGTACTTC
14 | TRBJ2-7 | . | . | TRBV12-3/TRBV12-4 | CASSNGARFHEQYF | TGTGCCAGCAGTAATGGGGCTAGGTTCCACGAGCAGTACTTC
17 | TRBJ2-3 | TRBD2 | many | TRBV7-2 | CASSLPLSGGRTDTQYF | TGTGCCAGCAGCTTACCCCTTAGCGGGGGGCGCACAGATACGCAGTATTTT
14 | TRBJ2-5 | TRBD2 | . | TRBV10-3 | CAISEAGGHETQYF | TGTGCCATCAGTGAGGCGGGGGGGCATGAGACCCAGTACTTC
13 | TRBJ2-7 | . | once | TRBV24-1 | CATSDPISYEQYF | TGTGCCACCAGTGATCCGATCTCCTACGAGCAGTACTTC
16 | TRBJ2-1 | TRBD2 | many | TRBV20-1 | CSARGSSGGSYNEQFF | TGCAGTGCTAGAGGATCGAGCGGGGGGTCCTACAATGAGCAGTTCTTC
12 | TRBJ1-3 | . | . | TRBV3-1 | CASSQSENTIYF | TGTGCCAGCAGCCAATCGGAAAACACCATATATTTT
15 | TRBJ2-7 | . | few | TRBV28 | CASSFTGKHKYEQYF | TGTGCCAGCAGTTTTACAGGGAAACATAAGTACGAGCAGTACTTC
15 | TRBJ1-4 | TRBD1 | . | TRBV11-2 | CASSPTGSTDEKLFF | TGTGCCAGCAGCCCGACAGGGTCAACTGATGAAAAACTGTTTTTT
15 | TRBJ1-1 | . | many | TRBV10-1 | CASSEQEHLNTEAFF | TGCGCCAGCAGTGAGCAGGAACACTTGAACACTGAAGCTTTCTTT
15 | TRBJ2-7 | TRBD1 | . | TRBV7-2 | CASSNAGTGYYEQYF | TGTGCCAGCAGCAACGCCGGGACAGGGTACTACGAGCAGTACTTC
17 | TRBJ2-1 | TRBD2 | . | TRBV24-1 | CATSDGGGIPPHNEQFF | TGTGCCACCAGTGATGGCGGGGGGATCCCTCCCCACAATGAGCAGTTCTTC
16 | TRBJ2-7 | TRBD1 | . | TRBV4-3 | CASSQVPQGQGYEQYF | TGCGCCAGCAGCCAAGTACCGCAGGGACAGGGCTACGAGCAGTACTTC
16 | TRBJ2-1 | TRBD2 | . | TRBV19 | CASSMGSGASYNEQFF | TGTGCCAGTAGTATGGGTAGCGGGGCCTCCTACAATGAGCAGTTCTTC
15 | TRBJ1-4 | TRBD1 | few | TRBV27 | CASSYRGLGNEKLFF | TGTGCCAGCAGTTACAGGGGGCTTGGTAATGAAAAACTGTTTTTT
16 | TRBJ1-6 | . | . | TRBV7-6 | CASSFGPSSYNSPLHF | TGTGCCAGCAGCTTTGGACCGAGCTCCTATAATTCACCCCTCCACTTT
14 | TRBJ2-7 | TRBD1 | many | TRBV19 | CASSPRTGPYEQYF | TGTGCCAGTAGTCCTAGGACAGGGCCCTACGAGCAGTACTTC
12 | TRBJ1-1 | . | . | TRBV29-1 | CSVELGNTEAFF | TGCAGCGTTGAATTGGGAAATACTGAAGCTTTCTTT
15 | TRBJ2-3 | . | many | TRBV20-1 | CSAPTMDGARDTQYF | TGCAGTGCCCCGACGATGGACGGGGCCCGGGATACGCAGTATTTT
17 | TRBJ2-5 | . | many | TRBV2 | CASSEGSLGFLQETQYF | TGTGCCAGCAGTGAGGGCTCCCTTGGTTTTCTCCAAGAGACCCAGTACTTC
10 | TRBJ2-7 | . | . | TRBV29-1 | CSVRTYEQYF | TGCAGCGTTCGCACCTACGAGCAGTACTTC
11 | TRBJ2-5 | . | few | TRBV7-3 | CASSSRETQYF | TGTGCCAGCAGCTCGCGGGAGACCCAGTACTTC
19 | TRBJ2-1 | TRBD2 | . | TRBV20-1 | CSASLPGTSGNGVYNEQFF | TGCAGTGCTAGCCTTCCAGGGACTAGCGGGAATGGAGTTTACAATGAGCAGTTCTTC
13 | TRBJ1-5 | TRBD1 | . | TRBV10-2 | CATRTGRNQPQHF | TGCGCCACCCGGACAGGGCGCAATCAGCCCCAGCATTTT
15 | TRBJ2-2 | . | . | TRBV18 | CASSPLAAHTGELFF | TGTGCCAGCTCACCACTAGCGGCCCACACCGGGGAGCTGTTTTTT
14 | TRBJ2-3 | . | many | TRBV5-8 | CASSAQGSTDTQYF | TGTGCCAGCAGCGCGCAGGGTAGCACAGATACGCAGTATTTT
16 | TRBJ2-2 | TRBD2 | many | TRBV7-2 | CASSSGTSGEGGELFF | TGTGCCAGCAGCTCTGGGACTAGCGGGGAGGGCGGGGAGCTGTTTTTT
14 | TRBJ1-4 | . | . | TRBV11-2 | CASSLGRGAEKLFF | TGTGCCAGCAGCTTGGGGAGGGGTGCCGAAAAACTGTTTTTT
12 | TRBJ2-5 | . | . | TRBV3-1 | CASSQATGPQYF | TGTGCCAGCAGCCAAGCTACCGGGCCCCAGTACTTC
10 | TRBJ1-1 | . | . | TRBV29-1 | CSVGTLEAFF | TGCAGCGTTGGGACTTTAGAAGCTTTCTTT
13 | TRBJ2-3 | . | many | TRBV6-6 | CASSLESTDTQYF | TGTGCCAGCAGTTTAGAAAGCACAGATACGCAGTATTTT
14 | TRBJ1-1 | TRBD1 | many | TRBV5-1 | CASSFDRGATEAFF | TGCGCCAGCAGCTTCGACAGGGGAGCCACTGAAGCTTTCTTT